A selection of T cell receptor beta chains follows, all from one sample in a study of blood T cell repertoires in COVID-19. Sequenced by immunoSEQ multiplex PCR; TCRdb stores in-frame clones only, minus some. The table shows approximately 200,000 clones, with about 91% occurring only once. Sequencing was done on a sample of peripheral blood. The receptors derive from a man aged 18 to 30 with active or convalescent COVID-19. CDR3s include the opening cysteine and the closing phenylalanine or tryptophan. A row's size may be missing; if present it is once, few, many or a size class.

clone_size cdr3_length v_call cdr3_aa
NA 11 TRBV30 CAWSAMNEQFF
NA 14 TRBV27 CASSPSSYGETQYF
NA 14 TRBV30 CAWKGDRGRDTQYF
NA 17 TRBV6-2/TRBV6-3 CASSYGLAGGPGNEQFF
NA 15 TRBV4-2 CASSQDPVLDTEAFF
NA 15 TRBV6-5 CASSYSNSLTYEQYF
NA 15 TRBV27 CASSLGQGANYGYTF
once 16 TRBV5-1 CASSPTGTDIYNEQFF
NA 15 TRBV19 CASSFRDFSTDTQYF
NA 13 TRBV30 CAWSRYSNQPQHF
NA 16 TRBV7-9 CASSSPRGLAGDEQFF
NA 15 TRBV5-5 CASSLGSAGVTEAFF
NA 14 TRBV7-8 CASSLRGENTEAFF
NA 17 TRBV7-9 CASYSQGRGGGSYEQYF
NA 16 TRBV5-4 CASSPPGQGITGELFF
NA 17 TRBV3-1/TRBV3-2 CASSQGDSIVSYNEQFF
NA 15 TRBV4-2 CASSQDFMAQNEQYF
NA 13 TRBV27 CASSSYSNQPQHF
NA 15 TRBV19 CASSIDGTSGDTQYF
once 14 TRBV19 CASSLAAPTDTQYF
NA 16 TRBV6-5 CASSFARGPLNTEAFF
few 17 TRBV28 CASRGFRAGGRYNEQFF
once 15 TRBV28 CASTAGGSSYNEQFF
few 11 TRBV5-4 CASSVIHEAFF
once 16 TRBV2 CASSGDRGWSNQPQHF
NA 14 TRBV7-2 CASSPTGMNTEAFF
NA 16 TRBV6-1 CASSALAGGLGGTQYF
NA 12 TRBV11-2 CASSFRDTEAFF
NA 16 TRBV28 CASSLSLRETSYEQFF
NA 13 TRBV2 CASTGQGYYGYTF
NA 15 TRBV6-5 CASRPGTAANYGYTF
NA 18 TRBV21-1 CASSKRAGGLGSGNTIYF
once 18 TRBV18 CASSPRGRGRVTNEKLFF
few 14 TRBV2 CASSPAGQPPEAFF
NA 14 TRBV7-9 CASSFGQGGSPLHF
NA 17 TRBV19 CASSIEGSSSGANVLTF
NA 15 TRBV6-5 CASSWHRDSNQPQHF
once 15 TRBV6-6 CASNSPASGGNEQYF
NA 16 TRBV30 CAWSVQGGSVLRPQHF
NA 13 TRBV12-3/TRBV12-4 CASRTHDNSPLHF
NA 15 TRBV9 CASSVATGPGETQYF
NA 16 TRBV18 CASSPGQVTNTGELFF
NA 19 TRBV6-2/TRBV6-3 CASSLPDRAVYANTGELFF
NA 14 TRBV10-2 CASSLDRGNYGYTF